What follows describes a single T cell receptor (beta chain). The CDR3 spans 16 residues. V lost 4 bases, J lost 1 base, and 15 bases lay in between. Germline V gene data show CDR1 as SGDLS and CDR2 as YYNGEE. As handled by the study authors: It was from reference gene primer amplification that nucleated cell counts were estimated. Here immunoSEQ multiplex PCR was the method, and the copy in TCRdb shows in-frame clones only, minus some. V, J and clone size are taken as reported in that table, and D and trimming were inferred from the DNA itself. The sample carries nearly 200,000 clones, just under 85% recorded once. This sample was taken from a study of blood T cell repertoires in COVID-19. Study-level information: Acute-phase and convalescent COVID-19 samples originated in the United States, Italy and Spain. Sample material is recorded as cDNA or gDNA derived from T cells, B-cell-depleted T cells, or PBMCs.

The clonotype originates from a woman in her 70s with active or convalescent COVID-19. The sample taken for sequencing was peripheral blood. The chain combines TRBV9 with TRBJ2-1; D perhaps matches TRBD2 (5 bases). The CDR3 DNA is TGTGCCAGCAGCCCCCGGATGAGGGCATCCTACAATGAGCAGTTCTTC. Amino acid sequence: CASSPRMRASYNEQFF.